This entry describes one T cell receptor (beta chain). This entry belongs to a study of T cells in Graves' hyperthyroidism and ophthalmopathy. Study context: It was at initial diagnosis, before any treatment, that peripheral blood was collected.

Regions amplified from RNA transcripts were the TCR beta CDR3 regions. HTBI primers were used for first-round RT-PCR of the TCR CDR3. MiXCR, run by TCRdb on the multiplex PCR reads, gives a single entry per CDR3 protein. This table holds around 450,000 distinct CDR3 sequences, more than 15% found once. The germline CDR1 and CDR2 sequences are SEHNR and FQNEAQ (reference sequence). The V and J ends lost 6 bases and 3 bases respectively, with 18 bases between them. The CDR3 is made up of 15 amino acids. V usage is TRBV7-9 and J usage is TRBJ2-7; D perhaps matches TRBD2 (6 bases). This TCR derives from a woman aged 18-30 years with Graves' hyperthyroidism. The sample was blood. As DNA, the CDR3 is TGTGCCAGCAGACCATGGGGGGTACGAGGCTACGAGCAGTACTTC. This sequence encodes CASRPWGVRGYEQYF.